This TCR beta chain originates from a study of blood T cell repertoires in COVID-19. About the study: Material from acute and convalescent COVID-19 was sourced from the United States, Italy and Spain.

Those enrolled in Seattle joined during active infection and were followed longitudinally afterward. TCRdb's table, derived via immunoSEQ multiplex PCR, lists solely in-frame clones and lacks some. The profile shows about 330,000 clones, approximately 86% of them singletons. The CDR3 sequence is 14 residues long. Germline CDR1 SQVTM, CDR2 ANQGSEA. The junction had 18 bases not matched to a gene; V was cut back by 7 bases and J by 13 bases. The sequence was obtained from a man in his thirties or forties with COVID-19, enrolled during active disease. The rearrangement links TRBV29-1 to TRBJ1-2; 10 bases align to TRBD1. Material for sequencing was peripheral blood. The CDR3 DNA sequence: TGCAGCGCTGACATTCTGACAGGGGGCAAATACGGCACCTTC. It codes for CSADILTGGKYGTF.